The T cell receptor beta chain described here comes from a study of blood T cell repertoires in COVID-19 (TCRdb year 2020). For the study in its entirety: Samples from collaborators originated in the United States, Italy and Spain and spanned both the acute and convalescent phases of COVID-19. Sample metadata almost always included a de-identified subject ID, COVID-19 status, age in years and sex. The repertoires were released in a freely available public database meant as a resource for research on the immune response to SARS-CoV-2. Where available, HLA class I and class II types were taken from metadata supplied by the sample provider and were not determined by assay-based typing. The dataset comprised deeply sampled blood TCRbeta repertoires from subjects exposed to, actively infected with, or recovered from COVID-19. The samples were drawn from two sources: the first 160 participants of the ongoing ImmuneRACE study, and 1,254 subjects contributed by 6 global collaborators. The prospective study material was composed of cDNA or gDNA derived from T cells, B-cell-depleted T cells, or PBMCs. What the research found in general, with its limitations: How much clinical and demographic metadata was included differed by source and by participant, and the metadata was provided uncurated.

As for this clone: Its binding antigen is unknown. Base qualities are not provided; no much larger clone lies one nucleotide away.

CDR1 and CDR2 (SGHAT, FQNNGV) derive from the germline V gene. Its CDR3 holds 13 amino acids, cysteine through phenylalanine. The DNA shown is the 39-base CDR3, in frame from base 1. Trimming costs V 3 bases and J 7 bases, and their ends lie 12 bases apart. Participants in the prospective study were aged about 18 to 100 years, lived in approximately 26 United States geographic areas, and enrolled through a virtual design. In the prospective study, participants were assigned to cohorts based on the clinical history participants reported in a screening survey and a study questionnaire. In the prospective study, mobile phlebotomists collected whole blood, serum and a nasopharyngeal or oropharyngeal swab from each participant. Additional blood draws and questionnaires over an approximately 2-month period could optionally be provided by prospective study participants. Before DNA extraction, blood samples from the prospective study were shipped at room temperature or frozen.

TCRbeta CDR3 regions were amplified from genomic DNA by means of the immunoSEQ Assay, a bias-controlled multiplex PCR. From the authors' description of their analysis: The number of nucleated cells in each sample was estimated by amplification of reference gene primers within the assay. To quantify the absolute abundance of each unique TCRbeta CDR3 rearrangement, sequence reads were collapsed and filtered. For each sample, productive Simpson clonality was calculated as the square root of Simpson's diversity index over productive rearrangements. The immuneACCESS repertoire file appears here via TCRdb, limited to in-frame rearrangements. These files lack a portion of the clones; in checked studies, under half of the deficit traces to unresolved V genes, and the cause of the others is not known. The V and J calls and clone size were taken over from that table, and D and trimming were inferred from the DNA. The sample profile shows roughly 200,000 clones; 80% to 90% of them were found once. Of the sample, less than 4.5% is held by the ten largest clones.

This clonotype was sampled from a woman between 35 and 50 years old with acute COVID-19. The V gene is TRBV11-2 and the J gene is TRBJ1-1; perhaps TRBD1 is the D gene, with 5 bases matching. Sequencing used PBMCs or T cells enriched from blood (not recorded which). The CDR3 reads as follows: CASSLGGVGEAFF. The DNA reads as follows: TGTGCCAGCAGCTTGGGAGGGGTAGGTGAAGCTTTCTTT. Outside the CDR3, residues come from the reference TRBV11-2 and TRBJ1-1 proteins, so the full variable domain is: EAGVAQSPRYKIIEKRQSVAFWCNPISGHATLYWYQQILGQGPKLLIQFQNNGVVDDSQLPKDRFSAERLKGVDSTLKIQPAKLEDSAVYLCASSLGGVGEAFFGQGTRLTVV.